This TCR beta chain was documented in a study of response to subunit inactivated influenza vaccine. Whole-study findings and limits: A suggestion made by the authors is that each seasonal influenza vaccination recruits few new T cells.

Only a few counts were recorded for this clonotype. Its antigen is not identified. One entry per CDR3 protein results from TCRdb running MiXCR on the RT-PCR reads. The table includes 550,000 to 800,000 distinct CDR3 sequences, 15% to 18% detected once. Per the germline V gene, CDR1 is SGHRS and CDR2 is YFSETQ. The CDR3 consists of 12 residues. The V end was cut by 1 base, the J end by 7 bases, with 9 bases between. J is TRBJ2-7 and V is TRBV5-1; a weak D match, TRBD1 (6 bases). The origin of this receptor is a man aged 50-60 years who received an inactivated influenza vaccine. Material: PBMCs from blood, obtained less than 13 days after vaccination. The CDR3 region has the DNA TGCGCCAGCAGCTTGCAGGGGTGGGAGCAGTACTTC. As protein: CASSLQGWEQYF.